Listed here are 25 T cell receptor beta chains from one sample, sequenced in a study of early T cells in non-severe SARS-CoV-2 infection. MiXCR, run by TCRdb on the 5' RACE reads, gives a single entry per CDR3 protein. Among some 64,000 distinct CDR3 sequences listed, 20% to 25% were seen once. The sequences come from whole blood, collected at baseline. The receptors were gathered from an adult who was a healthcare worker with PCR-confirmed SARS-CoV-2 infection or an uninfected control (not recorded which).

Points on this clonotype: A much larger clone lies a single base off, so this may be a read error. The rearrangement joins TRBV7-9 to TRBJ1-2, with 10 bases identical to TRBD1. CDR3 size: 14 residues. Per the germline V gene, CDR1 is SEHNR and CDR2 is FQNEAQ (reference sequence). CDR3: CVSSFGTGDYGYTF. CDR3 DNA: TGTGTCAGCAGCTTTGGGACAGGGGACTATGGCTACACCTTC.

In this sample, this clonotype turned up many times. V and J are TRBV7-6 and TRBJ1-1; D gene uncertain. The germline CDR1 and CDR2 sequences are SGHVS and FNYEAQ. The CDR3 consists of 14 residues. V was trimmed by 5 bases and J by 2 bases, leaving 12 bases between them. The CDR3 DNA sequence: TGTGCCAGCAGCCTCGGCACGACCAACACTGAAGCTTTCTTT. Encoded protein: CASSLGTTNTEAFF. The whole variable domain, filled in from reference TRBV7-6 and TRBJ1-1, reads GAGVSQSPRYKVTKRGQDVALRCDPISGHVSLYWYRQALGQGPEFLTYFNYEAQQDKSGLPNDRFSAERPEGSISTLTIQRTEQRDSAMYRCASSLGTTNTEAFFGQGTRLTVV.

This clonotype was seen only a few times. The V gene is TRBV20-1, the J gene TRBJ2-2; D is ambiguous. The CDR3 consists of 13 residues. Looked up from germline, CDR1 is DFQATT and CDR2 is SNEGSKA (reference sequence). The V gene lost 1 base and the J gene lost 0 bases, with 3 bases spanning the gap. CDR3 region: CSARAANTGELFF. CDR3 DNA: TGCAGTGCTAGAGCCGCGAACACCGGGGAGCTGTTTTTT.

This clonotype appeared a few times. The CDR3 nucleotides read TGTGCCAGCAGTCCTCTTGGGACTACCGCGGGGAGGAAGCAGTACTTC. It is translated as CASSPLGTTAGRKQYF. The V call is TRBV6-5, the J call TRBJ2-7; 7 bases agree with TRBD2. CDR1 MNHEY and CDR2 SVGAGI come from the germline V gene. This CDR3 spans 16 amino acids. V lost 5 bases to trimming and J lost 8 bases; unmatched junction nucleotides: 18.

This rearrangement joins TRBV29-1 to TRBJ2-7; 8 bases are a match to TRBD1. Unmatched junction bases numbered 6, after V lost 7 bases and J lost 1 base. The CDR3 runs to 13 residues. CDR1 SQVTM and CDR2 ANQGSEA come from the germline V gene. The DNA of the CDR3 is TGCAGCGCCCAGACAGGGGTATCCTACGAGCAGTACTTC. Amino acids: CSAQTGVSYEQYF.

This clonotype has only a few counts. The chain has TRBV5-4 and TRBJ1-1; D is ambiguous. Trimming removed 2 bases at V and 3 bases at J, with 8 bases between. Germline lookup yields CDR1 SGHNT and CDR2 YYREEE (reference sequence). CDR3 length: 13 amino acids. The CDR3 DNA sequence: TGTGCCAGCAGCTTTAGGTCAGACACTGAAGCTTTCTTT. Residues: CASSFRSDTEAFF. Full variable domain (remainder filled in from reference TRBV5-4 and TRBJ1-1): ETGVTQSPTHLIKTRGQQVTLRCSSQSGHNTVSWYQQALGQGPQFIFQYYREEENGRGNFPPRFSGLQFPNYSSELNVNALELDDSALYLCASSFRSDTEAFFGQGTRLTVV.

This clonotype was seen only a few times. V usage is TRBV4-2 and J usage is TRBJ1-5; maybe TRBD1 (6 bases). V was shortened by 4 bases and J by 2 bases, with 9 bases between the two germline ends. The CDR3 sequence is 14 residues long. From germline, CDR1 is LGHNA and CDR2 YNFKEQ. The CDR3 DNA sequence: TGTGCCAGCAGCCGAGGGGGTGGCAATCAGCCCCAGCATTTT. It encodes CASSRGGGNQPQHF.

V gene TRBV7-6 combines with J gene TRBJ2-1, with TRBD1 matching 7 bases. V was clipped by 3 bases and J by 6 bases; unmatched bases: 5. Germline V gene data show CDR1 as SGHVS and CDR2 as FNYEAQ. The CDR3 sequence is 14 residues long. The CDR3 region is CASSFSTGSNEQFF. The CDR3, as DNA: TGTGCCAGCAGCTTTTCGACAGGGTCCAATGAGCAGTTCTTC.

This clonotype was observed at least ten times. V gene TRBV3-1 combines with J gene TRBJ1-2, with TRBD1 as a possible D gene (6 bases). The length of the CDR3 is 12 residues. The V end lost 4 bases, the J end lost 4 bases, and 7 bases lay between the germline ends. Looked up from germline, CDR1 is LGHDT and CDR2 is YNNKEL (reference sequence). The CDR3 loop reads CASSRDTYGYTF. CDR3 bases: TGTGCCAGCAGCCGGGACACCTATGGCTACACCTTC.

This clonotype was seen a handful of times. The chain couples TRBV7-9 to TRBJ1-2; 10 nucleotides agree with TRBD1. CDR1 SEHNR and CDR2 FQNEAQ come from the germline V gene (reference sequence). There are 17 residues in the CDR3. After removal of 11 bases from V and 7 bases from J, the junction contained 22 bases not matched to a gene. The CDR3 DNA sequence: TGTGCCGGAATACCTCTGACAGGGGGCTTTTCTTCTCCTGGCTACACCTTC. Protein: CAGIPLTGGFSSPGYTF.

This clonotype was picked up a small number of times. The chain carries TRBV12-3 or TRBV12-4 and TRBJ1-1; TRBD1 agrees at 8 bases. With V trimmed by 7 bases and J by 4 bases, 5 bases remained unmatched. The CDR3 is 13 residues long. The CDR3 region has the DNA TGTGCCAGCACAGGGGGCCGGGGCACTGAAGCTTTCTTT. This gives the protein CASTGGRGTEAFF.

V usage is TRBV4-1 and J usage is TRBJ1-1; no firm D call. Germline V gene sequence: CDR1 MGHRA, CDR2 YSYEKL. Trimming cost V 0 bases and J 2 bases, with 7 bases left between them. The CDR3 has 14 amino acids. The CDR3 coding sequence is TGCGCCAGCAGCCAAGATGGGAGAAACACTGAAGCTTTCTTT. This codes for CASSQDGRNTEAFF.

This clonotype was observed a handful of times. The chain is built from TRBV18 and TRBJ2-3; the D is unclear. V was trimmed by 3 bases and J by 2 bases, leaving 9 bases between them. Germline values: CDR1 KGHSH, CDR2 LQKENI. The CDR3 spans 14 residues. CDR3 nucleotide sequence: TGTGCCAGCTCACCTATAGAATTCACAGATACGCAGTATTTT. As protein: CASSPIEFTDTQYF.

The J gene is TRBJ1-1, the V gene TRBV12-5; tentatively, D is TRBD1 (5 bases). CDR1 is LGHNT, CDR2 FRNRAP, per germline. CDR3 length equals 16 residues. The V gene lost 7 bases and the J gene lost 0 bases, with 18 bases spanning the gap. The CDR3 reads CASAMGVRDLNTEAFF. CDR3 DNA: TGTGCTAGTGCCATGGGGGTGAGGGACTTGAACACTGAAGCTTTCTTT.

This clonotype was counted at least ten times. The rearrangement joins TRBV11-3 to TRBJ1-2; D unresolved. V was clipped by 1 base and J by 6 bases, with 9 bases between them. The CDR3 totals 13 residues. Germline CDR1 reads SGHNT; CDR2 reads YENEEA. The CDR3 region has the DNA TGTGCCAGCAGCTTAGTCCCGCCAGATGGCTACACCTTC. Protein product: CASSLVPPDGYTF.

This clonotype was observed a few times. This chain uses TRBV9 with TRBJ2-3, with 10 positions matching TRBD2. The V segment lost 4 bases and the J segment 4 bases; nucleotides outside the gene matches: 9. CDR3 length equals 16 residues. Germline-derived CDR1 and CDR2 are SGDLS and YYNGEE. CDR3 sequence: CASSTLSGGQSDTQYF. CDR3 DNA sequence: TGTGCCAGCAGCACCCTTAGCGGGGGGCAGTCAGATACGCAGTATTTT.

This clonotype showed up many times. J is TRBJ2-2 and V is TRBV7-3; D possibly corresponds to TRBD1 (6 bases). The germline V gene has CDR1 SGHTA and CDR2 FQGTGA. The germline V and J ends were trimmed by 10 bases and 1 base, with 13 bases remaining between them. The CDR3 loop spans 14 amino acids. CDR3 DNA: TGTGCCACCCGGCCGGGACAGAACACCGGGGAGCTGTTTTTT. This encodes CATRPGQNTGELFF. Full variable domain (missing parts from reference TRBV7-3 and TRBJ2-2): GAGVSQTPSNKVTEKGKYVELRCDPISGHTALYWYRQSLGQGPEFLIYFQGTGAADDSGLPNDRFFAVRPEGSVSTLKIQRTERGDSAVYLCATRPGQNTGELFFGEGSRLTVL.

The chain joins TRBV20-1 to TRBJ2-5; 11 bases align to TRBD2. The CDR3 is 14 residues long. Germline values: CDR1 DFQATT, CDR2 SNEGSKA (reference sequence). V dropped 5 bases and J dropped 2; count of bases not matched to a gene: 4. CDR3 sequence reads: CSAFPSGGQETQYF. The CDR3 nucleotides read TGCAGTGCTTTCCCTAGCGGGGGGCAAGAGACCCAGTACTTC.

The rearrangement joins TRBV4-2 to TRBJ1-1; D unclear. V lost 3 bases to trimming and J lost 1 base, with 9 bases between them. The V gene's germline CDR1 is LGHNA and CDR2 YNFKEQ. There are 14 residues in the CDR3. CDR3 protein: CASSQGRENTEAFF. The CDR3 region has the DNA TGTGCCAGCAGCCAGGGTCGCGAGAACACTGAAGCTTTCTTT.

The gene calls are TRBV12-3 or TRBV12-4 and TRBJ2-5, with D possibly TRBD1 on 6 matching bases. The V and J ends lost 5 bases and 5 bases respectively, with 9 bases between them. The CDR3 spans 12 residues. The CDR3 loop is CASSQDSETQYF. The CDR3 DNA sequence: TGTGCCAGCAGTCAGGACAGCGAGACCCAGTACTTC.

CDR3 sequence (DNA): TGCAGTGCTAGAGATCCGGGGGGCCGGGATACGCAGTATTTT. Its protein product is CSARDPGGRDTQYF. The V call is TRBV20-1, the J call TRBJ2-3; D is perhaps TRBD2 (7 bases). V lost 0 bases and J 6 bases, leaving 13 bases between the germline ends. This CDR3 has 14 residues. Per germline, CDR1 DFQATT and CDR2 SNEGSKA (reference sequence).

The chain links TRBV6-5 to TRBJ1-2; D might be TRBD1 (5 bases). Germline values: CDR1 MNHEY, CDR2 SVGAGI. The CDR3 sequence is 13 residues long. V was cut by 6 bases and J by 4 bases, with 12 bases left in between. The CDR3 coding sequence is TGTGCCAGCAGCCGTGACAGTACCTATGGCTACACCTTC. Translation gives CASSRDSTYGYTF.

The genes are TRBV5-8 and TRBJ2-5; no definite D call. Germline V lookup: CDR1 SGHTS, CDR2 YDEGEE. V dropped 1 base and J dropped 4 bases, with 8 bases sitting between them. CDR3 length equals 13 residues. In nucleotides, the CDR3 is TGTGCCAGCAGCTTGAGGGATAGAGAGACCCAGTACTTC. It specifies CASSLRDRETQYF. The full variable domain, its missing parts supplied by reference TRBV5-8 and TRBJ2-5, is EAGVTQSPTHLIKTRGQQATLRCSPISGHTSVYWYQQALGLGLQFLLWYDEGEERNRGNFPPRFSGRQFPNYSSELNVNALELEDSALYLCASSLRDRETQYFGPGTRLLVL.

The table lists this clonotype with a few counts. V is TRBV5-1 and J is TRBJ2-7; 7 bases are shared with TRBD1. Germline assignment: CDR1 SGHRS and CDR2 YFSETQ. The CDR3 has 12 amino acids. V was pared by 4 bases and J by 5 bases, with 3 bases of the junction left unmatched. This CDR3 reads CASSQDRDEQYF. The CDR3 bases are TGCGCCAGCAGCCAAGACAGGGACGAGCAGTACTTC.

This clonotype was seen more than once but under ten times. The genes are TRBV12-3 or TRBV12-4 and TRBJ2-5; 9 bases are shared with TRBD2. The CDR3 runs 15 residues. After removal of 1 base from V and 5 bases from J, the junction contained 5 bases not matched to a gene. CDR3 bases: TGTGCCAGCAGTTTAGGGGCGGGGGGGTTGGAGACCCAGTACTTC. Translation gives CASSLGAGGLETQYF.